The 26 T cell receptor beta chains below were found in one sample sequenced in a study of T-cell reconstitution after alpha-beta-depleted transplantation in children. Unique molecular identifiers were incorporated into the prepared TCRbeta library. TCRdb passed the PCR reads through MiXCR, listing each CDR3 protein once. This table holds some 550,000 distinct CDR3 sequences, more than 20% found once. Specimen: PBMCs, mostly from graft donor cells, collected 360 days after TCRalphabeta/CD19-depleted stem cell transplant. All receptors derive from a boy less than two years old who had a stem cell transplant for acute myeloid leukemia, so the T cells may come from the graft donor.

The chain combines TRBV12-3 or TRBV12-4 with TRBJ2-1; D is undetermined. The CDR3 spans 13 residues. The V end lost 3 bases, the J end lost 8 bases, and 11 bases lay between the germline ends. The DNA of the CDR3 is TGTGCCAGCAGTTTGGAAGCAGGTCATGAGCAGTTCTTC. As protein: CASSLEAGHEQFF.

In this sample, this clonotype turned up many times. CDR3 sequence: CSAVPPRRETQYF. CDR3 nucleotide sequence: TGCAGTGCTGTCCCCCCGCGGCGAGAGACCCAGTACTTC. V and J are TRBV20-1 and TRBJ2-5; D not certain. This CDR3 is built from 13 residues. V lost 5 bases and J lost 4, with 14 bases in between. The germline V gene has CDR1 DFQATT and CDR2 SNEGSKA (reference sequence).

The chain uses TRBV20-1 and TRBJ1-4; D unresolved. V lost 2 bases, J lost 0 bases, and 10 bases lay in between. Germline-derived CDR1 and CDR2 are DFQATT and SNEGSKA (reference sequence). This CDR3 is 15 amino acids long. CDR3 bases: TGCAGTGCTAGACGGCCAGCCTCAACTAATGAAAAACTGTTTTTT. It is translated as CSARRPASTNEKLFF.

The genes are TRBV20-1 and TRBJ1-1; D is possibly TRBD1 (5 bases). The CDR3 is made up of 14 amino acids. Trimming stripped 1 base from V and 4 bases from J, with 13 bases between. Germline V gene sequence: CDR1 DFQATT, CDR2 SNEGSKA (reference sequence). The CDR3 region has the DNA TGCAGTGCTAGAGGGGGGGGAGACGGCACTGAAGCTTTCTTT. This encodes CSARGGGDGTEAFF.

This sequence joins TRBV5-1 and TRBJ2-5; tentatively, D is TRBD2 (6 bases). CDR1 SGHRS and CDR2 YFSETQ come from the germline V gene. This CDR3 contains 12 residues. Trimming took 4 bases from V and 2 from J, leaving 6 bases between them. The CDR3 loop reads CASSGGQETQYF. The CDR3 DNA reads TGCGCCAGCAGCGGGGGGCAAGAGACCCAGTACTTC. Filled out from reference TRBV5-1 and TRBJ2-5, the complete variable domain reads KAGVTQTPRYLIKTRGQQVTLSCSPISGHRSVSWYQQTPGQGLQFLFEYFSETQRNKGNFPGRFSGRQFSNSRSEMNVSTLELGDSALYLCASSGGQETQYFGPGTRLLVL.

The CDR3 nucleotides are TGTGCCAGCAGTGAGGCCCCGACAGTTTACGAGCAGTACTTC. It specifies CASSEAPTVYEQYF. The V call is TRBV6-1, the J call TRBJ2-7; weak D call: TRBD1 (5 bases). Germline V gene sequence: CDR1 MNHNS, CDR2 SASEGT. The CDR3 has 14 residues. Trimming shortened V by 3 bases and J by 4 bases, and 13 bases separated the two germline ends.

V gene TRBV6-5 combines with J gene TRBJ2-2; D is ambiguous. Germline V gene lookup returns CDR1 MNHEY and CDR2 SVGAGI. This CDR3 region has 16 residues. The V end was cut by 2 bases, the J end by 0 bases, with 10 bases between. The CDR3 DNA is TGTGCCAGCAGTTACGGTGGGGTCACGAACACCGGGGAGCTGTTTTTT. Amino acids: CASSYGGVTNTGELFF.

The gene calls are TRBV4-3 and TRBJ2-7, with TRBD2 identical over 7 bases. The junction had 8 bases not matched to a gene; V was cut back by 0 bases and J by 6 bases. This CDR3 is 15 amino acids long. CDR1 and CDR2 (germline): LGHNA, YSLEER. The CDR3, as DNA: TGCGCCAGCAGCCAAGATGAAGTTGGGGGGGTCGAGCAGTACTTC. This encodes CASSQDEVGGVEQYF.

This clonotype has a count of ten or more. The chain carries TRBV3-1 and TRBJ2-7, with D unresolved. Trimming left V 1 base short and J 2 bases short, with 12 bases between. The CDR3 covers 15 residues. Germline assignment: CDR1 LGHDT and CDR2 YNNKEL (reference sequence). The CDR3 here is CASSQAWAETYEQYF. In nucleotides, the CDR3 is TGTGCCAGCAGCCAAGCGTGGGCAGAGACCTACGAGCAGTACTTC.

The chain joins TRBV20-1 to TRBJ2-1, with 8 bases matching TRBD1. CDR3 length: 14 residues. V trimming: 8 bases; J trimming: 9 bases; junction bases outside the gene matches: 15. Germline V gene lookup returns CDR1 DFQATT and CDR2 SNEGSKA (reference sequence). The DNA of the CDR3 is TGCAGTACTACAGGGGGGTGGGCTACGATTGAGCAGTTCTTC. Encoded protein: CSTTGGWATIEQFF.

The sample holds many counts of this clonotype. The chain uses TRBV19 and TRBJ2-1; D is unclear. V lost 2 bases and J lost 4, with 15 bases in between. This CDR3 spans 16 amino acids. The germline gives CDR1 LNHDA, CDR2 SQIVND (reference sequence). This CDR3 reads CASSIRSTTPYNEQFF. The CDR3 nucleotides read TGTGCCAGTAGTATAAGATCCACGACGCCATACAATGAGCAGTTCTTC.

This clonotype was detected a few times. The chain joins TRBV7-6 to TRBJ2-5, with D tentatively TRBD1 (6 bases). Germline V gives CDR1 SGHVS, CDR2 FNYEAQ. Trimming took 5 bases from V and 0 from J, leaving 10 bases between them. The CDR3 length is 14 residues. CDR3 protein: CASSQDRNQETQYF. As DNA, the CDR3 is TGTGCCAGCAGCCAGGACAGAAACCAAGAGACCCAGTACTTC. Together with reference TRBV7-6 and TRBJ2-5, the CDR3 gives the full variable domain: GAGVSQSPRYKVTKRGQDVALRCDPISGHVSLYWYRQALGQGPEFLTYFNYEAQQDKSGLPNDRFSAERPEGSISTLTIQRTEQRDSAMYRCASSQDRNQETQYFGPGTRLLVL.

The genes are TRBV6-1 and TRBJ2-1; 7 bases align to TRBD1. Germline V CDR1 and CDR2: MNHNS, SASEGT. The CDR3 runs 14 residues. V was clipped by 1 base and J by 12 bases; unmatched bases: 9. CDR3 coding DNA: TGTGCCAGCAGTGAAGGGGGGACAGTCCCCGGGCAGTTCTTC. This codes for CASSEGGTVPGQFF.

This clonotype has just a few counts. The CDR3 DNA reads as TGTGCCAGCAGCCCGCGGGACCGCAGAAACACTGAAGCTTTCTTT. Protein sequence: CASSPRDRRNTEAFF. This chain links TRBV11-2 with TRBJ1-1; possible D gene TRBD1, 5 bases. The CDR3 is made up of 15 amino acids. CDR1 and CDR2 (germline): SGHAT, FQNNGV. V was pared by 5 bases and J by 2 bases, with 15 bases between.

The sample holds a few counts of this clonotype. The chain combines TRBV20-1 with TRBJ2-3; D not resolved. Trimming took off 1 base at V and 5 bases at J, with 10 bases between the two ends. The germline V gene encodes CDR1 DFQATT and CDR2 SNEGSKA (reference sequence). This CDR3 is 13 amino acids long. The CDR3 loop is CSARAPVGDTQYF. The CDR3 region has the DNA TGCAGTGCTAGAGCTCCAGTGGGAGATACGCAGTATTTT.

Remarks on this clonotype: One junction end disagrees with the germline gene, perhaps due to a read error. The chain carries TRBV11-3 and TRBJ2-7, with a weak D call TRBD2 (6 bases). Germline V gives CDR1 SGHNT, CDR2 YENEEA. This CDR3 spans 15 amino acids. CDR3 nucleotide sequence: TGTGCCAGCAGTTTAGGAGGGGTCGGTTCCTACGAGCAGTACTTC. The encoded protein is CASSLGGVGSYEQYF.

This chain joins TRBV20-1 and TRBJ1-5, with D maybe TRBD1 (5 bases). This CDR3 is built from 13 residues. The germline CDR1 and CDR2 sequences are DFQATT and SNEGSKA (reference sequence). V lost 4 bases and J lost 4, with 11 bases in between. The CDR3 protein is CSATSRENQPQHF. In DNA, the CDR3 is TGCAGTGCTACGAGCAGGGAGAATCAGCCCCAGCATTTT.

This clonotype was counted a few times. The CDR3 region is CASSRTGGEDTGELFF. The DNA for the CDR3 is TGCGCCAGCAGCCGGACAGGGGGCGAGGACACCGGGGAGCTGTTTTTT. The gene calls are TRBV5-1 and TRBJ2-2, with 11 bases aligning to TRBD1. Trimming cost V 4 bases and J 3 bases; bases outside gene matches: 5. This CDR3 has 16 residues. CDR1 and CDR2 (germline): SGHRS, YFSETQ.

CDR3 nucleotide sequence: TGTGCCAGCAGCTTAGAGTGGGGCATAGGGACAGATACGCAGTATTTT. Its translation: CASSLEWGIGTDTQYF. The chain is built from TRBV11-2 and TRBJ2-3; perhaps TRBD1 as D (5 bases). Trimming cost V 0 bases and J 3 bases, with 13 bases left between them. This CDR3 has 16 residues. Looked up from germline, CDR1 is SGHAT and CDR2 is FQNNGV.

The CDR3 nucleotides are TGCAGTGTTTCGAGACGGACCCGTTTCGGGACCCAGTACTTC. Translating gives CSVSRRTRFGTQYF. This chain joins TRBV20-1 and TRBJ2-5; D unclear. The V end was cut by 7 bases, the J end by 7 bases, with 22 bases between. The CDR3 runs 14 residues. The germline gives CDR1 DFQATT, CDR2 SNEGSKA (reference sequence).

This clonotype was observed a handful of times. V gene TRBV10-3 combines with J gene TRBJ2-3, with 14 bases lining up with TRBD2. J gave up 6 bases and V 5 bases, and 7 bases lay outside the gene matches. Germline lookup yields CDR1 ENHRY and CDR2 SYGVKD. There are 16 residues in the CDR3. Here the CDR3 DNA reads TGTGCCATCAGTCTGACTAGCGGGGGGGCCGGCGATACGCAGTATTTT. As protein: CAISLTSGGAGDTQYF.

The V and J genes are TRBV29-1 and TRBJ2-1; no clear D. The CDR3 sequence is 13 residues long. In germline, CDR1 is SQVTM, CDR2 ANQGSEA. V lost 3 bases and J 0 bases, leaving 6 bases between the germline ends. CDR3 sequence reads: CSVEPTSYNEQFF. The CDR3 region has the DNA TGCAGCGTTGAGCCGACCTCCTACAATGAGCAGTTCTTC.

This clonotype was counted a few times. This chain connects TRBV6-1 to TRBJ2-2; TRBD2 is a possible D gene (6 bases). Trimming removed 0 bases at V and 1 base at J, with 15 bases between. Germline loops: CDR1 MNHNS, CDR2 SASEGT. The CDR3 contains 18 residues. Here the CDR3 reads CASSEAPSSGLNTGELFF. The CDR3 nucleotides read TGTGCCAGCAGTGAAGCACCATCCAGCGGGTTGAACACCGGGGAGCTGTTTTTT.

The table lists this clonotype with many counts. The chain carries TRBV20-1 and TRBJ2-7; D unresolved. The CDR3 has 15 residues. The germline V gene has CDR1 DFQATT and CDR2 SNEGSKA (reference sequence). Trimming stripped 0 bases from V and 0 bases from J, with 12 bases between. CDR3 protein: CSARDRQMSSYEQYV. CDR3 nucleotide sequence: TGCAGTGCTAGAGATCGGCAGATGAGCTCCTACGAGCAGTACGTC.

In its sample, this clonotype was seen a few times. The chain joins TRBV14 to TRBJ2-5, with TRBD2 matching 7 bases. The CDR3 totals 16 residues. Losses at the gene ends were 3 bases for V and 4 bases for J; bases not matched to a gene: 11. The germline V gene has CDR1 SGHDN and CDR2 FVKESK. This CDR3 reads CASSQGAFWEGETQYF. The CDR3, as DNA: TGTGCCAGCAGCCAGGGCGCCTTTTGGGAGGGAGAGACCCAGTACTTC.

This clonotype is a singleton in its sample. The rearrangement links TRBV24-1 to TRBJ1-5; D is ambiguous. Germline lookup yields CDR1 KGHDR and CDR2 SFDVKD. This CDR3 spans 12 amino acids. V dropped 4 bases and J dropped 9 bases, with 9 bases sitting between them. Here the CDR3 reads CATSENGRPQHF. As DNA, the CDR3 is TGTGCCACCAGTGAAAACGGCCGGCCCCAGCATTTT.